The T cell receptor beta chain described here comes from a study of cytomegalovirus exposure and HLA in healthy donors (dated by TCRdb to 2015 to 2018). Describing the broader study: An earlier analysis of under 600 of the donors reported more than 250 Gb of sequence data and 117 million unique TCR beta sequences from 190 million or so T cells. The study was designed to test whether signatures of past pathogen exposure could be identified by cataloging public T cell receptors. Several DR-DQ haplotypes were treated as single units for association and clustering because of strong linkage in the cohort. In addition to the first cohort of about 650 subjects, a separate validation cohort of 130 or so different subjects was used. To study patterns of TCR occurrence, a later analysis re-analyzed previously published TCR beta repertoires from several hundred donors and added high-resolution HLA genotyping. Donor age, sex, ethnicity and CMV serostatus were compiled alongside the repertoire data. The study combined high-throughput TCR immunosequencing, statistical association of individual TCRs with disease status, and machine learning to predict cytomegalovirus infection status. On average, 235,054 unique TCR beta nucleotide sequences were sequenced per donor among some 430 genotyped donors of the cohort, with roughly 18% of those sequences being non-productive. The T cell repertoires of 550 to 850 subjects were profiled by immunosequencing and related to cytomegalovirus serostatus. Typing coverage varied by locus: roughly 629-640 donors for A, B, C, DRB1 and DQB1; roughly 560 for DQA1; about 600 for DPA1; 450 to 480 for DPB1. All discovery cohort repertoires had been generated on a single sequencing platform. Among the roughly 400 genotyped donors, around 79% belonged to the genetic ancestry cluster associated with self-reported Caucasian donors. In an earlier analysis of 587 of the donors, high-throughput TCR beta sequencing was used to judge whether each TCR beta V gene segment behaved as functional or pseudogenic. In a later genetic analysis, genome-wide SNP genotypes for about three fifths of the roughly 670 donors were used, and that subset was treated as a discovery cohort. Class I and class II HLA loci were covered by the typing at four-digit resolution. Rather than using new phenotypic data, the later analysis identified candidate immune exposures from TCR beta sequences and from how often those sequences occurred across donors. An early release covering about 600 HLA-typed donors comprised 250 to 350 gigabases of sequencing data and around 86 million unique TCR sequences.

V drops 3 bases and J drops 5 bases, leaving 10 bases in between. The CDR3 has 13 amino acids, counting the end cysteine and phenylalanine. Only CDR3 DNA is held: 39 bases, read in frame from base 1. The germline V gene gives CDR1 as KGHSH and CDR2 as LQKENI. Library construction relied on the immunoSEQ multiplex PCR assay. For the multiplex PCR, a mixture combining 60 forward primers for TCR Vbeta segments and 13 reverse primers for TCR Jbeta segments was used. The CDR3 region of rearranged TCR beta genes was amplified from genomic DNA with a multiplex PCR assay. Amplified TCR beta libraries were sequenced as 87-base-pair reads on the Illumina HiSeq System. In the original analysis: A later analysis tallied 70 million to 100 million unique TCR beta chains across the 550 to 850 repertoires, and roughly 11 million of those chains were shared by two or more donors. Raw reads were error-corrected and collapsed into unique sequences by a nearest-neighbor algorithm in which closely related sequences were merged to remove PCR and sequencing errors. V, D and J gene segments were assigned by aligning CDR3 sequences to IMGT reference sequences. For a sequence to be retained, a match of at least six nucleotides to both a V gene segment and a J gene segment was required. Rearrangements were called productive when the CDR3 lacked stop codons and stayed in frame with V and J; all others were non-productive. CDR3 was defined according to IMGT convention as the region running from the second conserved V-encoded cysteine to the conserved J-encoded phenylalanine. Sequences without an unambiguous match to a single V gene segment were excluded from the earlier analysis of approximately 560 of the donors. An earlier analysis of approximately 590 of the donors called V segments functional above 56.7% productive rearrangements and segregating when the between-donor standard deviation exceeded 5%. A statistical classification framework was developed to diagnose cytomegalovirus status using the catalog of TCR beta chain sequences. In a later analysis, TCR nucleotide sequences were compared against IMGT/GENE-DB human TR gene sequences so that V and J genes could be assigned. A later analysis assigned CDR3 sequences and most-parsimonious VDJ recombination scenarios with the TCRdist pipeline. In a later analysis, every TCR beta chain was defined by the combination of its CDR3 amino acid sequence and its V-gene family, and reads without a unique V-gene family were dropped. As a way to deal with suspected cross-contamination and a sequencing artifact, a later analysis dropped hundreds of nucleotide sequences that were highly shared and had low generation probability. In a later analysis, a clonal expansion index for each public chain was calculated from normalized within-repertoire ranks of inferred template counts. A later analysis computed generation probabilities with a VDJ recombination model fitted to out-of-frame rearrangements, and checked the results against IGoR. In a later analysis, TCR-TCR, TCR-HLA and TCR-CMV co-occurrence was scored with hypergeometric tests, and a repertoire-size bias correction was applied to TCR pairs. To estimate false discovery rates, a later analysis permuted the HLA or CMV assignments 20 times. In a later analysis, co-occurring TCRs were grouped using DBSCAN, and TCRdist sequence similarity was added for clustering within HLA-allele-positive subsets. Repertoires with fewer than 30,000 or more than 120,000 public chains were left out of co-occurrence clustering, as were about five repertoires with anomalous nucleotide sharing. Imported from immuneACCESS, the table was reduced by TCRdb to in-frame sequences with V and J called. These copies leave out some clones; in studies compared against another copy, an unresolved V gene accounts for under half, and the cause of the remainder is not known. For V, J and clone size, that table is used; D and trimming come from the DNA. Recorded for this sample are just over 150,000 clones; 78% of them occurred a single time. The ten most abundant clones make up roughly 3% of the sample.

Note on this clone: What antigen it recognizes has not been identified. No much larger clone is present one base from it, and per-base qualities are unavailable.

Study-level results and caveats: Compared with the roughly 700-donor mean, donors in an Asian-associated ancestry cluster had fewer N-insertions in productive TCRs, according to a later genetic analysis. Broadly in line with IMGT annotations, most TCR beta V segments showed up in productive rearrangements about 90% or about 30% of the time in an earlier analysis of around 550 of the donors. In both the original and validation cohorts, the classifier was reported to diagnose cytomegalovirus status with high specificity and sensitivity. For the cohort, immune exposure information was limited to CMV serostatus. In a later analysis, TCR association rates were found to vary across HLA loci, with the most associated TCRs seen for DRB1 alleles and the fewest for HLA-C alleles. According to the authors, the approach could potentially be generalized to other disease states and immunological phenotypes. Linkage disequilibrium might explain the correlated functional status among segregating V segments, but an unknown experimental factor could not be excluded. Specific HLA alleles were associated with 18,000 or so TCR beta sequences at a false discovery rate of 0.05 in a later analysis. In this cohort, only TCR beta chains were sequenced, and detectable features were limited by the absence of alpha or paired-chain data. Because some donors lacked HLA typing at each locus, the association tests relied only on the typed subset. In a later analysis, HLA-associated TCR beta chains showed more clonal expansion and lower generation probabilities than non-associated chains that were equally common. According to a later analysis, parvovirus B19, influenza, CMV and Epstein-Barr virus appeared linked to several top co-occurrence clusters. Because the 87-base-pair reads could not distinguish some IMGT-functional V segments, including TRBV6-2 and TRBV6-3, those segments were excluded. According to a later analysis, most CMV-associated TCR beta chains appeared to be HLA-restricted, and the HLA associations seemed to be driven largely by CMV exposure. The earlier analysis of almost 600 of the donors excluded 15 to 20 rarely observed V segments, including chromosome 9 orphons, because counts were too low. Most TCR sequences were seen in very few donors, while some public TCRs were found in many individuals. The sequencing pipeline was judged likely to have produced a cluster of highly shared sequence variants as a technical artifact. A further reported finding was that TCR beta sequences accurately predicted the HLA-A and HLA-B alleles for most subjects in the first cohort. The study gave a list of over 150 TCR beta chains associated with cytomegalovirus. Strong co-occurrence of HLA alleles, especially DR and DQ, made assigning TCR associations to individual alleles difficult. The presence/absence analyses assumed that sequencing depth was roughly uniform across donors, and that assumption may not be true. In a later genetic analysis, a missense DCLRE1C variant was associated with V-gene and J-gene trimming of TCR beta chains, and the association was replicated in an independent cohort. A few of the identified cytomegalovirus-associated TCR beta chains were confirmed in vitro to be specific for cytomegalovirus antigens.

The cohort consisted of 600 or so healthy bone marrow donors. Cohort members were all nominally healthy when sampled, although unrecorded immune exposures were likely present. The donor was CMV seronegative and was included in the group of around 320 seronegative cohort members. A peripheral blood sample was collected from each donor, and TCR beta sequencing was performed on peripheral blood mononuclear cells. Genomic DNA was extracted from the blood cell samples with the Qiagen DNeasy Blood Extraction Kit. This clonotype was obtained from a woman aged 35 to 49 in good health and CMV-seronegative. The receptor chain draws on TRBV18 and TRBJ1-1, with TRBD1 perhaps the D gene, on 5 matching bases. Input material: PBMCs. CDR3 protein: CASSPQGWTEAFF. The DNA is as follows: TGTGCCAGCTCACCTCAGGGTTGGACTGAAGCTTTCTTT.